Here is one T cell receptor beta chain with its context. Its antigen is undetermined. This specimen belongs to a study of T cell responses to AZD1222 COVID-19 vaccine. Study-wide results and limits: Targets within unmutated variant regions were reportedly found for nearly half of spike-specific TCRs. The sample set comprised mostly white British donors with more females, and clonal diversity was possibly underestimated.

The CDR3 spans 14 residues. Germline CDR1 and CDR2: MDHEN and SYDVKM. Losses at the gene ends were 7 bases for V and 5 bases for J; bases not matched to a gene: 7. This table comes from immunoSEQ multiplex PCR, and its TCRdb copy is limited to in-frame clones, with some not included. This table has about 81,000 clones, under 95% appearing once. Sequences were derived from peripheral blood, sampled on day 0 of AZD1222 vaccination. The rearrangement joins TRBV28 to TRBJ2-3; TRBD1 agrees at 9 bases. The sequence was obtained from an adult in good health. CDR3 in DNA: TGTGCCAGCACCGTCCCGGGACAGGGAGATACGCAGTATTTT. Translating gives CASTVPGQGDTQYF.